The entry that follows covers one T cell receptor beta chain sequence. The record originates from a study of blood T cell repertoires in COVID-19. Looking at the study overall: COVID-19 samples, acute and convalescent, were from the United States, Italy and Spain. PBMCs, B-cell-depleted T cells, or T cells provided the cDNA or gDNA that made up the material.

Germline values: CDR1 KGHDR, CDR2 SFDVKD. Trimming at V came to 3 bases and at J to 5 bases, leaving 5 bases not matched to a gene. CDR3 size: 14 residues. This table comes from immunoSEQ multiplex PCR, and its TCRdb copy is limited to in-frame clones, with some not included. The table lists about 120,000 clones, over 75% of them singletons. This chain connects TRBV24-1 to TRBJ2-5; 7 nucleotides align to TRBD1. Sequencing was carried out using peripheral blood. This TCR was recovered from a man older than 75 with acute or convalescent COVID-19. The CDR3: CATSDTGVWETQYF. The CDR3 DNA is TGTGCCACCAGTGATACAGGGGTTTGGGAGACCCAGTACTTC.